The 20 T cell receptor beta chains listed next were all sequenced from one sample in a study of shared clonotypes between healthy human individuals. This table comes from immunoSEQ multiplex PCR, and its TCRdb copy is limited to in-frame clones, with some not included. This sample yields over 2 million clones, of which roughly 94% are seen a single time; around 0.13% belongs to the top ten. Sequencing was performed on naive CD4+ T cells sorted from blood. The sample's subset: CD45RA+ positively selected. The receptor source for this set is a man aged 18 to 35 in good health.

The J gene is TRBJ2-1, the V gene TRBV28; possible D gene TRBD1, 7 bases. The CDR3 is 13 amino acids. V shed 6 bases and J shed 10 bases, with 16 bases lying between them. Germline CDR1 reads MDHEN; CDR2 reads SYDVKM. DNA of the CDR3: TGTGCCAGCAGACCCCGACAGGGAGGAGAGCAGTTCTTC. Its protein is CASRPRQGGEQFF.

This clone came up many times. V usage is TRBV30 and J usage is TRBJ2-7, with 12 bases matching TRBD2. V lost 1 base and J lost 2; bases outside the gene matches: 9. The germline V gene encodes CDR1 GTSNPN and CDR2 SVGIG (reference sequence). CDR3 length equals 17 residues. CDR3 sequence: CAWSAIRTSGETYEQYF. The DNA for the CDR3 is TGTGCCTGGAGTGCCATCCGGACTAGCGGGGAAACCTACGAGCAGTACTTC.

The rearrangement joins TRBV9 to TRBJ2-7; 9 positions agree with TRBD2. Germline values: CDR1 SGDLS, CDR2 YYNGEE. V trimming: 4 bases; J trimming: 2 bases; junction bases outside the gene matches: 4. The CDR3 is 14 residues long. In nucleotides, the CDR3 is TGTGCCAGCAGCCCTAGCGGGACCGCCTACGAGCAGTACTTC. The encoded protein is CASSPSGTAYEQYF.

This chain joins TRBV28 and TRBJ1-5, with a possible D match to TRBD1 (6 bases). This CDR3 spans 16 amino acids. CDR1 MDHEN and CDR2 SYDVKM come from the germline V gene. The ends were cut back, 4 bases at V and 0 bases at J, with 13 bases in the middle. The DNA of the CDR3 is TGTGCCAGCAGTTACGGGGGGGCGGCTAGCAATCAGCCCCAGCATTTT. Amino acids: CASSYGGAASNQPQHF. Full variable domain (rest looked up from reference TRBV28 and TRBJ1-5): DVKVTQSSRYLVKRTGEKVFLECVQDMDHENMFWYRQDPGLGLRLIYFSYDVKMKEKGDIPEGYSVSREKKERFSLILESASTNQTSMYLCASSYGGAASNQPQHFGDGTRLSIL.

This chain uses TRBV30 with TRBJ1-1; D remains ambiguous. Trimming shortened V by 0 bases and J by 0 bases, and 11 bases separated the two germline ends. The germline V gene encodes CDR1 GTSNPN and CDR2 SVGIG (reference sequence). The CDR3 extends over 15 amino acids. CDR3 DNA sequence: TGTGCCTGGAGTGTAAATTTTGAAGTGAACACTGAAGCTTTCTTT. It encodes CAWSVNFEVNTEAFF.

The V gene is TRBV7-2, the J gene TRBJ2-1; possible D gene TRBD1, 6 bases. Between the trimmed V and J ends, which lost 6 bases and 12 bases, there was a span of 15 bases. This CDR3 spans 12 amino acids. Germline V gene lookup returns CDR1 SGHTA and CDR2 FQGNSA. This CDR3 reads CASSPTGLRQFF. The DNA for the CDR3 is TGTGCCAGCAGTCCTACAGGGTTGAGGCAGTTCTTC.

The chain couples TRBV27 to TRBJ1-1; 12 positions agree with TRBD1. CDR1 MNHEY and CDR2 SMNVEV come from the germline V gene (reference sequence). V was pared by 2 bases and J by 2 bases, with 0 bases of the junction left unmatched. The CDR3 length is 15 residues. CDR3 sequence reads: CASSLGTGGNTEAFF. The DNA of the CDR3 is TGTGCCAGCAGTTTAGGGACAGGGGGCAACACTGAAGCTTTCTTT.

This chain joins TRBV10-1 and TRBJ2-2; D uncertain. V lost 11 bases, J lost 6 bases, and 16 bases lay in between. The CDR3 has 13 amino acids. CDR1 is WNHNN, CDR2 SYGVQD, per germline (reference sequence). For the CDR3, the DNA is TGCGCCGGCCGCCGGGCGTGGGCCGGGGAGCTGTTTTTT. Its protein product is CAGRRAWAGELFF.

The genes are TRBV6-6 and TRBJ2-1; no definite D call. Germline assignment: CDR1 MNHNY and CDR2 SVGAGI (reference sequence). CDR3 length: 15 residues. Between the trimmed V and J ends, which lost 2 bases and 3 bases, there was a span of 11 bases. The CDR3 DNA is TGTGCCAGCAGTTACGGCCAGACGCACTACAATGAGCAGTTCTTC. Protein: CASSYGQTHYNEQFF.

The chain uses TRBV10-2 and TRBJ2-3; D not certain. V was cut by 3 bases and J by 5 bases, with 12 bases left in between. From germline, CDR1 is WSHSY and CDR2 SAAADI. There are 14 residues in the CDR3. The CDR3 DNA is TGCGCCAGCAGTGAACAGACAATTCAAGATACGCAGTATTTT. Encoded protein: CASSEQTIQDTQYF.

A word on this clone: The same CDR3 also results from other DNA sequences found in this sample. V usage is TRBV11-2 and J usage is TRBJ2-5, with D perhaps TRBD2 (5 bases). This CDR3 contains 14 residues. Germline CDR1 and CDR2: SGHAT and FQNNGV. Trimming cost V 1 base and J 0 bases, with 6 bases left between them. This CDR3 reads CASSLAGYQETQYF. CDR3 sequence (DNA): TGTGCCAGCAGCTTAGCGGGGTACCAAGAGACCCAGTACTTC.

The rearrangement joins TRBV7-9 to TRBJ1-3, with no clear D. Trimming pared 5 bases from V and 11 bases from J, leaving 10 bases between. CDR3 size: 11 residues. Germline V gives CDR1 SEHNR, CDR2 FQNEAQ (reference sequence). The CDR3 is CASSPKTAIYF. The CDR3 nucleotides are TGTGCCAGCAGCCCCAAGACCGCCATATATTTT.

V gene TRBV2 combines with J gene TRBJ1-4; weak D call: TRBD1 (6 bases). The CDR3 has 14 residues. CDR1 and CDR2 (germline): SNHLY, FYNNEI. With 3 bases removed from V and 8 bases from J, the gap between germline ends came to 13 bases. CDR3 nucleotide sequence: TGTGCCAGCAGTGACAGGGGTTTATGGGAAAAACTGTTTTTT. It translates to CASSDRGLWEKLFF.

Of note for this clone: The same CDR3 also results from other DNA sequences found in this sample. This rearrangement joins TRBV30 to TRBJ1-6, with TRBD1 identical over 9 bases. With 5 bases clipped from V and 7 bases from J, the junction kept 0 bases outside the gene matches. Germline V gene lookup returns CDR1 GTSNPN and CDR2 SVGIG (reference sequence). The CDR3 length is 12 residues. For the CDR3, the DNA is TGTGCCTGGGGGACAGGGAATTCACCCCTCCACTTT. Translating gives CAWGTGNSPLHF.

The V and J genes are TRBV15 and TRBJ2-3; TRBD2 agrees at 8 bases. Germline V gene lookup returns CDR1 LNHNV and CDR2 YYDKDF (reference sequence). Germline trimming cut 3 bases from V and 4 bases from J; bases unmatched to any gene: 12. CDR3 length: 17 residues. CDR3 in amino acids: CATSRGPSGYSADTQYF. The CDR3 coding sequence is TGTGCCACCAGCAGGGGCCCTAGCGGGTATAGTGCAGATACGCAGTATTTT.

As regards this clone: The sample holds other DNA sequences that translate to the same CDR3. The chain uses TRBV5-4 and TRBJ1-3; D is uncertain. The CDR3 extends over 14 amino acids. Germline V gene data show CDR1 as SGHNT and CDR2 as YYREEE (reference sequence). Trimming removed 0 bases from V and 4 bases from J, with 8 bases in between. The CDR3 protein is CASSLGGPGNTIYF. CDR3 nucleotides: TGTGCCAGCAGCTTGGGGGGTCCGGGAAACACCATATATTTT.

This rearrangement joins TRBV19 to TRBJ1-1; D might be TRBD1 (5 bases). Germline lookup yields CDR1 LNHDA and CDR2 SQIVND (reference sequence). The CDR3 totals 15 residues. Trimming took 4 bases from V and 0 from J, leaving 12 bases between them. CDR3 amino acids: CASSTKGRLNTEAFF. DNA of the CDR3: TGTGCCAGTAGTACGAAGGGACGCTTGAACACTGAAGCTTTCTTT.

This clone was seen a handful of times. The chain couples TRBV27 to TRBJ1-2; D may be TRBD1 (5 bases). The CDR3 is 12 amino acids. CDR1 is MNHEY, CDR2 SMNVEV, per germline (reference sequence). Trimming took off 5 bases at V and 5 bases at J, with 9 bases between the two ends. CDR3 sequence reads: CASSPSGYGYTF. CDR3 DNA sequence: TGTGCCAGCAGTCCGTCAGGGTATGGCTACACCTTC.

For the CDR3, the DNA is TGTGCCAGCAGCTCCCGGGACAGGGGCTTCAATCAGCCCCAGCATTTT. It codes for CASSSRDRGFNQPQHF. This chain joins TRBV5-6 and TRBJ1-5; 10 bases line up with TRBD1. Unmatched junction bases numbered 6, after V lost 3 bases and J lost 3 bases. The CDR3 contains 16 residues. Germline CDR1 reads SGHDT; CDR2 reads YYEEEE. The full variable domain, rest sourced from reference TRBV5-6 and TRBJ1-5, is DAGVTQSPTHLIKTRGQQVTLRCSPKSGHDTVSWYQQALGQGPQFIFQYYEEEERQRGNFPDRFSGHQFPNYSSELNVNALLLGDSALYLCASSSRDRGFNQPQHFGDGTRLSIL.

This chain links TRBV25-1 with TRBJ2-1, with 9 bases that match TRBD2. CDR1 and CDR2 (germline): MGHDK, SYGVNS. V lost 1 base, J lost 7 bases, and 8 bases stayed unmatched. The CDR3 is 16 amino acids. The CDR3 region has the DNA TGTGCCAGCAGTGAATGGGCTAGCGGGGAAGGAAATGAGCAGTTCTTC. Translated, it gives CASSEWASGEGNEQFF.